This TCR beta chain was captured by sequencing in a study of cytomegalovirus exposure and HLA in healthy donors. Trimming cost V 5 bases and J 8 bases; bases outside gene matches: 17. Germline lookup yields CDR1 SGHAT and CDR2 FQNNGV. The CDR3 runs 16 residues. With 60 Vbeta and 13 Jbeta primers, the PCR was carried out. TCRdb keeps only in-frame clones here, not all; method: immunoSEQ multiplex PCR. Among roughly 150,000 clones listed, over 80% were seen once. General study findings and limits: Among TCR sequences, most were rare, though some public TCRs appeared in many donors.

To note about this clone: The antigen is unknown.

The V and J genes are TRBV11-2 and TRBJ1-2, with 7 bases identical to TRBD1. The clonotype comes from a woman aged 18-29 years in good health and CMV-seronegative. Source material: PBMCs. The CDR3 reads CASSQTPTGRKGGYTF. DNA of the CDR3: TGTGCCAGCAGCCAGACTCCGACAGGGCGAAAAGGGGGCTACACCTTC.